This T cell receptor beta chain is drawn from a study of identical twins. TCRdb itself ran the 5' RACE reads through MiXCR, one entry per CDR3 protein. The sample gives roughly 720,000 distinct CDR3 sequences, 15% to 20% of which show up once; about an eighth is in the top ten. These data were likewise used in another study, on T cells expressing NK-cell markers. That report adds: One observes that, in several donors, these clonotypes were also the leading ones within the CD3+CD56-NKG2C+ fraction.

This clonotype originated in a woman younger than 35 in good health. Material for sequencing was PBMCs.

The CDR3 DNA follows: TGTGCCAGCAGCCCCCGGGACAGACAAGAGACCCAGTACTTC. Translated, it gives CASSPRDRQETQYF. The chain combines TRBV4-2 with TRBJ2-5; 7 bases line up with TRBD1. The CDR3 has 14 amino acids. Germline loops: CDR1 LGHNA, CDR2 YNFKEQ. The V and J ends lost 4 bases and 2 bases, in that order; junction bases with no gene match: 4.